The clone carrying this TCR beta chain has more than one count but fewer than ten. Its specificity is unknown. J lost 3 bases, V lost 0 bases, and 9 bases had no gene match. CDR1 is KGHSH, CDR2 LQKENI, per germline. The CDR3 spans 17 residues. This sample stems from a study of T cell responses to AZD1222 COVID-19 vaccine. Notes on the study in general: Repertoires were collected only later (after the peak T cell response had occurred). The study identified only a handful of AZD1222 recipients as seropositive at baseline.

Clones were read by immunoSEQ multiplex PCR, and TCRdb kept only the in-frame ones, dropping some. The sample includes 150,000 to 200,000 clones, over 80% seen only once; the top ten take 5% to 7.5%. This material consisted of peripheral blood, taken on day 0 of AZD1222 vaccination. The genes are TRBV18 and TRBJ1-1, with 8 bases identical to TRBD1. This TCR derives from an adult in good health. The CDR3 nucleotides are TGTGCCAGCTCACCACCAAGACAGGGGTACTTTGACACTGAAGCTTTCTTT. Amino acids: CASSPPRQGYFDTEAFF.